This paragraph covers one T cell receptor beta chain sequence. Its antigen remains unknown. All the people who gave samples were healthy bone marrow donors. PCR used 60 Vbeta primers and 13 Jbeta primers. Some clones are missing from TCRdb's copy, which holds only in-frame ones; the method was immunoSEQ multiplex PCR. The table records some 110,000 clones, over 60% of them present only once. The data are from a study of cytomegalovirus exposure and HLA in healthy donors. The wider study: Among roughly 190 million T cells, an earlier analysis found approximately 110 million unique TCR beta sequences. Some 87 million unique TCRs from HLA-typed donors were held in an early release of data. General study points: Reportedly, TCR beta sequences accurately predicted HLA-A and HLA-B alleles in most subjects.

Specimen: PBMCs. This receptor was taken from a man aged 25 to 45 in good health and CMV-seropositive.

The DNA for the CDR3 is TGTGCCAGCAGCTATGACAGGGGGCGCGAGCAGTACTTC. This codes for CASSYDRGREQYF. J is TRBJ2-7 and V is TRBV25-1; 10 bases match TRBD1. Germline-derived CDR1 and CDR2 are MGHDK and SYGVNS. V trimming: 6 bases; J trimming: 6 bases; junction bases outside the gene matches: 5. The length of the CDR3 is 13 residues.